This TCR beta chain was profiled in a study of blood T cell repertoires in COVID-19. Study context: The samples span acute and convalescent COVID-19 from the United States, Italy and Spain. T cells, B-cell-depleted T cells, or PBMCs provided the cDNA or gDNA that served as material.

V was trimmed by 5 bases and J by 4 bases, leaving 9 bases between them. CDR1 and CDR2 from the germline V gene are SQVTM and ANQGSEA. This CDR3 is 11 amino acids long. TCRdb's copy holds only in-frame clones and misses some; the assay was immunoSEQ multiplex PCR. The data contain some 340,000 clones, 85% to 95% of them seen just once; the ten biggest clones take up about 4%. Self-reported history from a screening survey and questionnaire set each donor's cohort. Participants classified as exposed had met a COVID-19 case within 2 weeks before study entry. This clonotype was sampled from a woman aged 30 to 39 who had been exposed to COVID-19. The sample consisted of PBMCs or T cells enriched from blood (not recorded which). V is TRBV29-1 and J is TRBJ2-7; D possibly corresponds to TRBD1 (5 bases). This CDR3 reads CSVQGSYEQYF. DNA of the CDR3: TGCAGCGTTCAGGGTAGTTACGAGCAGTACTTC.